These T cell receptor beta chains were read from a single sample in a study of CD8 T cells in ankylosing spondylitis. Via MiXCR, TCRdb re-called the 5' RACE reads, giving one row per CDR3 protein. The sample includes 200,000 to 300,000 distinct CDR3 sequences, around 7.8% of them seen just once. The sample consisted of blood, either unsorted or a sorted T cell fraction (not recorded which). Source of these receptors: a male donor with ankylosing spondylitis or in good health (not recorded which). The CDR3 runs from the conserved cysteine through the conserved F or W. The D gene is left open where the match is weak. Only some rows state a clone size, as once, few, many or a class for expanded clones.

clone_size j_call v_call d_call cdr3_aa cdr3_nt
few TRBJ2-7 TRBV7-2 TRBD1 CASSSGYSQGRAYEQYF TGTGCCAGCAGCTCTGGATACTCACAGGGGAGAGCCTACGAGCAGTACTTC
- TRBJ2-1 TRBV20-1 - CSAFSSSYNEQFF TGCAGTGCTTTTTCGAGCTCCTACAATGAGCAGTTCTTC
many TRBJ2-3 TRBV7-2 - CASSRGVKDTQYF TGTGCCAGCAGCCGGGGAGTCAAGGATACGCAGTATTTT
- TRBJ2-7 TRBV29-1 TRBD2 CSVTGGGYEQYF TGCAGCGTAACCGGGGGGGGGTACGAGCAGTACTTC
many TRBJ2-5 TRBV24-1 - CATSDHQETQYF TGTGCCACCAGTGATCACCAAGAGACCCAGTACTTC
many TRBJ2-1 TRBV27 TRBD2 CASSFLAGGINEQFF TGTGCCAGCAGTTTTCTAGCGGGGGGGATCAATGAGCAGTTCTTC
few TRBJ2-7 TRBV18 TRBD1 CASSPGTGGTYEQYF TGTGCCAGCTCACCAGGGACAGGGGGTACCTACGAGCAGTACTTC
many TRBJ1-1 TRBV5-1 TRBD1 CASSDGQDKNTEAFF TGCGCCAGCAGCGACGGACAGGACAAGAACACTGAAGCTTTCTTT
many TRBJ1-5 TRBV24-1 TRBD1 CATSDSRQGYQPQHF TGTGCCACCAGTGATTCTCGACAGGGGTATCAGCCCCAGCATTTT
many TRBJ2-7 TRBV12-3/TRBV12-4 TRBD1 CASSPWDRPYEQYF TGTGCCAGCAGTCCCTGGGACAGACCCTACGAGCAGTACTTC
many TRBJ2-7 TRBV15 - CATSREDRLHPHF TGTGCCACCAGCAGAGAGGACAGATTGCACCCCCACTTC
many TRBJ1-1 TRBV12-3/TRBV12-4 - CASSLRGPEAFF TGTGCCAGCAGTTTAAGAGGTCCTGAAGCTTTCTTT
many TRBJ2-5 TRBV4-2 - CASSQALGVRETQYF TGTGCCAGCAGCCAAGCACTGGGGGTCCGGGAGACCCAGTACTTC
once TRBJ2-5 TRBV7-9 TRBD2 CASSRLIGRAVVWVSETQYF TGTGCCAGCAGCCGCTTAATCGGGAGGGCGGTAGTTTGGGTGTCGGAGACCCAGTACTTC
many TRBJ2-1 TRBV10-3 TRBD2 CAISVGTSGLNEQFF TGTGCCATCAGTGTCGGGACTAGCGGATTAAATGAGCAGTTCTTC
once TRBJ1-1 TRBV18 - CASSPDRGVAFF TGTGCCAGCTCACCGGACCGCGGAGTGGCTTTCTTT
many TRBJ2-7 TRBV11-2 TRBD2 CASSLASGRGEQYF TGTGCCAGCAGCTTGGCTAGCGGGAGAGGCGAGCAGTACTTC
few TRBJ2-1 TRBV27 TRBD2 CASSPAGGLDYKDNEQFF TGTGCCAGCAGTCCCGCGGGGGGCCTCGACTACAAGGACAATGAGCAGTTCTTC
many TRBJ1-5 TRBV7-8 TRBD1 CASSSTGGEGQPQHF TGTGCCAGCAGCTCCACAGGGGGCGAGGGTCAGCCCCAGCATTTT
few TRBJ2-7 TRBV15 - CATSRERLSEQYF TGTGCCACCAGCAGAGAGCGTCTCAGCGAGCAGTACTTC
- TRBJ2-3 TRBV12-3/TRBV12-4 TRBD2 CASSTGTSFDTQYF TGTGCCAGCAGCACCGGGACTAGTTTCGATACGCAGTATTTT
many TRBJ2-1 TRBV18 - CASSPPGAGYNEQFF TGTGCCAGCTCACCACCGGGGGCTGGCTACAATGAGCAGTTCTTC
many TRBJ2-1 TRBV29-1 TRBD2 CSGLAGGNEQFF TGCAGCGGACTAGCGGGAGGGAATGAGCAGTTCTTC
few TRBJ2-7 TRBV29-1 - CSVEGTPGEQYF TGCAGCGTTGAGGGCACACCGGGGGAGCAGTACTTC
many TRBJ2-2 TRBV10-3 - CASRVQGNTGELFF TGTGCCAGCCGGGTGCAGGGGAACACCGGGGAGCTGTTTTTT
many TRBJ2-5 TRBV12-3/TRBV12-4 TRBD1 CASSTGAQETQYF TGTGCCAGCAGTACAGGGGCCCAAGAGACCCAGTACTTC
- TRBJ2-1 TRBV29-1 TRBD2 CSVGPGLAGVRQFF TGCAGCGTTGGCCCGGGACTAGCGGGAGTGAGGCAGTTCTTC
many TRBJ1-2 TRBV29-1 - CSVEGTGSHGYTF TGCAGCGTTGAAGGCACAGGGTCCCATGGCTACACCTTC
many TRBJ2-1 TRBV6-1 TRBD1 CASSLQGDSYNEQFF TGTGCCAGCAGCCTACAGGGGGACTCCTACAATGAGCAGTTCTTC
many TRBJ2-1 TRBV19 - CASRTTDSSGQFF TGTGCCAGTAGAACTACGGACAGCAGTGGGCAGTTCTTC
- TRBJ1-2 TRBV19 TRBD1 CASSRRDRVEIGYTF TGTGCCAGTAGTCGCAGGGACAGGGTCGAAATTGGCTACACCTTC
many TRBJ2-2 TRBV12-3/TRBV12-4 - CASTSLGAVGENTGELFF TGTGCCAGCACCTCCTTGGGGGCCGTGGGGGAGAACACCGGGGAGCTGTTTTTT
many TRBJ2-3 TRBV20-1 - CSAPGRLESDTQYF TGCAGTGCACCGGGACGCCTGGAGTCTGATACGCAGTATTTT
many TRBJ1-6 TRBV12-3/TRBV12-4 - CASSFRKYSPLHF TGTGCCAGCAGTTTCCGTAAATATTCACCCCTCCACTTT
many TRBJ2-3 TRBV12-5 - CASGPLASTDTQYF TGTGCTAGTGGTCCGCTGGCCAGCACAGATACGCAGTATTTT
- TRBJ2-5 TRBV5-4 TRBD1 CASSRGQGPLGETQYF TGTGCCAGCAGCCGAGGACAGGGTCCATTGGGAGAGACCCAGTACTTC
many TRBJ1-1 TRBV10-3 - CAISESNGREAFF TGTGCCATCAGTGAGTCGAACGGCCGGGAAGCTTTCTTT
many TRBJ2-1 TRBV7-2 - CASSLAGWRSSYNEQFF TGTGCCAGCAGCTTAGCGGGGTGGCGGAGCTCCTACAATGAGCAGTTCTTC
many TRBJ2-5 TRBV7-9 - CASSLSRTHQETQYF TGTGCCAGCAGCTTATCCCGGACACACCAAGAGACCCAGTACTTC
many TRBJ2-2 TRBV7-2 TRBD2 CASSFPSGGANTGELFF TGTGCCAGCAGCTTCCCAAGCGGGGGGGCGAACACCGGGGAGCTGTTTTTT
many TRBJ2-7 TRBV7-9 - CASSPGHLYEQYF TGTGCCAGCAGCCCCGGACACCTATACGAGCAGTACTTC
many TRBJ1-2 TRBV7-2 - CASSLFGDGYTF TGTGCCAGCAGCTTATTTGGGGATGGCTACACCTTC